This T cell receptor (beta chain) derives from a study of beta chain features in type 1 diabetes listed by TCRdb under 2018. In the study overall: Mean age, gender distribution, total cell number and subset yield did not differ between patients and healthy donors. Regulatory and stem cell-like memory subsets were isolated from only 8 patients and about eight healthy donors, whereas naive and central memory subsets came from all 30 or so donors. A total of around 110,000,000 sorted cells were examined across all samples, and a strong correlation was observed between cell number per subset and RNA yield. The study compared the TCRB repertoires of sorted circulating CD4+ T cell subsets in recently diagnosed type 1 diabetes patients with those in matched healthy donors.

Points the paper makes about the study in general: Shorter templates might be favored by PCR, yet because patient and control samples were amplified and corrected together, any such skew would affect both groups equally. Because cDNA was sequenced instead of genomic DNA, activated cells with high expression could be over-represented, although the groups did not differ in activation or CD3 levels. Naive, central memory and regulatory TCRB repertoires appeared to be more alike among patients than among healthy donors. At VDJ recombination sites, patients with type 1 diabetes made fewer insertions and deleted more nucleotides, a pattern implying thymic rearrangement abnormalities. Type 1 diabetes patients showed a moderate but significant shortening of TCRB CDR3 length in all four CD4+ subsets. Because the HLA sub-analyses included only small numbers of individuals, any influence of HLA type on TCRB rearrangement was left unresolved.

All of the isolated RNA was reverse transcribed with the High Capacity cDNA Reverse Transcription Kit, so expressed TCRB transcripts were sequenced. Naive, central memory and regulatory T cell samples underwent deep immunoSEQ sequencing, averaging around 4 million total reads per sample. Sorted cells were lysed in RLT buffer and RNA was extracted with DNase-treated RNeasy Micro or Mini kits, depending on cell number. Each cell subset was processed separately to prevent cross-contamination, with patient and healthy donor samples processed together. The immunoSEQ multiplex PCR was used to amplify TCRB sequences from cDNA, generating 87-bp fragments that spanned the CDR3 region. Sequencing of the amplicons was done on the Illumina HiSeq platform. In the original analysis: PCR bias was corrected computationally using synthetic template baselines, and reads within Hamming distance 2 were collapsed, with unmergeable singletons discarded. Reads were aligned against IMGT to assign V, D and J genes, CDR3 length and insertions or deletions at six rearrangement sites. Within each subset, clonotype counts were normalized to the number of sorted cells before true diversity and Gini coefficients were calculated with the tcR R package. Repertoire sharing was quantified using the overlap coefficient calculated on TCRB nucleotide sequences. TCRdb holds this immuneACCESS table with in-frame rearrangements only. Some clones are missing; in checked studies, unresolved V genes explain under half, and the rest has no known cause. Clone size and the V and J calls come from that table; the DNA yielded D and trimming. The table for this sample lists 150,000 or so clones; approximately 8.4% of them were counted only once. The ten largest make up 2% to 2.5% of the sample.

V and J are trimmed by 2 bases and 3 bases, and the gene matches miss 4 bases of the junction. Reading from cysteine to phenylalanine, the CDR3 counts 14 amino acids. The retained sequence is limited to the CDR3, 42 bases, with the frame set at the first base. The germline V gene specifies MNHEY as CDR1 and SVGAGI as CDR2. Each donor gave one peripheral blood draw, roughly 110 mL on average, collected into heparinised tubes. Naive, central memory, regulatory and stem cell-like memory CD4+ T cells were sorted on a BD FACSAria II using a panel including CD45RO, CCR7, CD25, CD127, CD95 and CD27. Purity was above 95% for every sorted population. PBMCs were isolated right away by Lymphoprep density gradient centrifugation and were stained directly, without culture. Samples were stained and sorted in pairs, with one healthy donor and one patient per experiment, so that batch effects were minimized. This clone was seen a few times. It lacks a known antigen. No base quality information exists; no much larger clone differs at one position.

The sequence derives from a woman aged 18-29 years in good health. The chain is assembled from TRBV6-5 and TRBJ2-7, and 7 bases in between align with TRBD1. The sequenced material came from central memory CD4+ T cells from blood. The CDR3 corresponds to CASSYPGGGYEQYF. The DNA sequence is as follows: TGTGCCAGCAGTTACCCAGGGGGTGGCTACGAGCAGTACTTC.